This TCR beta chain is from a study of T cell changes during pregnancy in multiple sclerosis. Per germline, CDR1 SGHDT and CDR2 YYEEEE. This CDR3 has 18 residues. With V trimmed by 5 bases and J by 4 bases, 18 bases remained unmatched. Generated by immunoSEQ multiplex PCR, the TCRdb table keeps only in-frame clones and is missing some. This table has 78,000 or so clones, 92% appearing once. The J gene is TRBJ2-3, the V gene TRBV5-6; 8 bases are a match to TRBD2. The TCR originated in a female donor with multiple sclerosis, enrolled in a pregnancy study. The sequencing here drew on peripheral blood, taken before pregnancy. CDR3 in DNA: TGTGCCAGCAGACCCGGGGGGGGAAGGGGACTAGTCCCAGATACGCAGTATTTT. This translates into CASRPGGGRGLVPDTQYF.